The source of this T cell receptor beta chain is a study of T cell changes during pregnancy in multiple sclerosis. Libraries were prepared by immunoSEQ multiplex PCR; TCRdb keeps only in-frame clonotypes and omits some of them. The top ten hold about 0.78% of the sample, which has 90,000 to 120,000 clones, less than 95% seen once. The germline gives CDR1 DFQATT, CDR2 SNEGSKA (reference sequence). The length of the CDR3 is 11 residues. The source was peripheral blood, collected in the third trimester of pregnancy. This sequence was found in a female donor in good health, enrolled as a control in a pregnancy study. The chain links TRBV20-1 to TRBJ1-3, with TRBD1 matching 7 bases. The CDR3 nucleotides are TGCCTAGGGACAGACGGAAACACCATATATTTT. Translating it yields CLGTDGNTIYF.